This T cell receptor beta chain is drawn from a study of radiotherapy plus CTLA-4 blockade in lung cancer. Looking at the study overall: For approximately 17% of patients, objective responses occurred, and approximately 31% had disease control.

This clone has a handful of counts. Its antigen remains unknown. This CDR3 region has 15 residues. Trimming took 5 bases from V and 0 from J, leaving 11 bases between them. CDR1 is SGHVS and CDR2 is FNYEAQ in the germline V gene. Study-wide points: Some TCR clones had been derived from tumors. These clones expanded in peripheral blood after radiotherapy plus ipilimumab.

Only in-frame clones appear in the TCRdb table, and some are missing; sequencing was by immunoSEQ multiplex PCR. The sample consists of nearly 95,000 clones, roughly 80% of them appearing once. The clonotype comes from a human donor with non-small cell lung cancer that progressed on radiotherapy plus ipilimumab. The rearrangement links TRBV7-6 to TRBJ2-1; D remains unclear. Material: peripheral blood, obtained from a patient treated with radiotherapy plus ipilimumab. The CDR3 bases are TGTGCCAGCAGCCCAGATTGGAGCTCCTACAATGAGCAGTTCTTC. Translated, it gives CASSPDWSSYNEQFF.